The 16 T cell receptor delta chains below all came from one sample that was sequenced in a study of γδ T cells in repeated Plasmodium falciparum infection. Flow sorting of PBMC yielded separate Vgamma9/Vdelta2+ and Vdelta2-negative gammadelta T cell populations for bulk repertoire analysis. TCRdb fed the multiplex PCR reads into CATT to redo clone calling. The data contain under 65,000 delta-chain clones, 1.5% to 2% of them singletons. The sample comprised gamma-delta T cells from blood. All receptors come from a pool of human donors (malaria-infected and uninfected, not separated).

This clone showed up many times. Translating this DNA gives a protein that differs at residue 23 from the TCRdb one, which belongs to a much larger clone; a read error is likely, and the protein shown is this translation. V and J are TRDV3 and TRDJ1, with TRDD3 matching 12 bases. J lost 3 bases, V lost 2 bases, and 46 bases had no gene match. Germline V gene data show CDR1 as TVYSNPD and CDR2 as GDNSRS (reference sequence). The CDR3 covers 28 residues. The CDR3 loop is CAFGGSSPLGDTGSACLRIATYADKLIF. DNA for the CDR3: TGTGCCTTTGGTGGTTCCTCCCCGCTGGGGGATACGGGGAGCGCATGTTTACGGATAGCTACGTACGCCGATAAACTCATCTTT.

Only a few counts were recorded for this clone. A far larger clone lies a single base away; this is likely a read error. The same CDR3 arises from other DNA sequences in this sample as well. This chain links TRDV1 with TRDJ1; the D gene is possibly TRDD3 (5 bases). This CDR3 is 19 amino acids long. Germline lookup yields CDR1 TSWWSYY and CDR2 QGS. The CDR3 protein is CALGELGFLRTPGMDKLIF. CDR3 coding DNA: TGTGCTCTTGGGGAACTAGGCTTTCTACGAACCCCTGGTATGGATAAGCTCATCTTT.

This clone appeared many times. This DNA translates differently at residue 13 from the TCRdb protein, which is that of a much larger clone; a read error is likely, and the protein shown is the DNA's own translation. The CDR3 coding sequence is TGTGCTTATAGGACCCCAGGCCTTCCTACCCCTCTACCGAAACTCATCTTT. The encoded protein is CAYRTPGLPTPLPKLIF. This chain links TRAV38-2/DV8 with TRDJ1; 9 bases agree with TRDD2. V lost 3 bases, J lost 8 bases, and 17 bases stayed unmatched. This CDR3 comprises 17 residues. The V gene's germline CDR1 is TSESDYY and CDR2 QEAYKQQN.

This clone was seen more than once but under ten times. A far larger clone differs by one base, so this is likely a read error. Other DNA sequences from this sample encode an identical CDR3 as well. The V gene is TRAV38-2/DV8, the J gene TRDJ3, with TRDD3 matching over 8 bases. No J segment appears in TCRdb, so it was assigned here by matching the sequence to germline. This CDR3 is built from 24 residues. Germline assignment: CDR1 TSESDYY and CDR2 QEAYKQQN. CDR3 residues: CAYRSWYRPPTGGQSPWDTRQMFF. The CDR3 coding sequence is TGTGCCTATAGGAGCTGGTACCGCCCTCCTACTGGGGGCCAGAGCCCCTGGGACACCCGACAGATGTTTTTC.

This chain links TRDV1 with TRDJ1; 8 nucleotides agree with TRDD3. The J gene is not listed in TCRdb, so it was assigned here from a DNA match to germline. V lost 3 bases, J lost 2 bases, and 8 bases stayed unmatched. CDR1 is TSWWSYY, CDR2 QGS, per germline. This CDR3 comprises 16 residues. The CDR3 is CALGEPPGDITDKLIF. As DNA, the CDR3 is TGTGCTCTTGGGGAGCCGCCGGGGGATATAACCGATAAACTCATCTTT.

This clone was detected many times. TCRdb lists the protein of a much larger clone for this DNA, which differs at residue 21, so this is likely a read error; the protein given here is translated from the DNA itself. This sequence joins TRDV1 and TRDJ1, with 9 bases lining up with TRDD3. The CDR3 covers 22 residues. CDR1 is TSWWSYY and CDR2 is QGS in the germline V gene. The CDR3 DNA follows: TGTGCTCTTGGGGAACTAAAGGCCTCCTTGGCTGGGGGATTCACCTGCACCGATAAACTCACCTTT. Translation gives CALGELKASLAGGFTCTDKLTF.

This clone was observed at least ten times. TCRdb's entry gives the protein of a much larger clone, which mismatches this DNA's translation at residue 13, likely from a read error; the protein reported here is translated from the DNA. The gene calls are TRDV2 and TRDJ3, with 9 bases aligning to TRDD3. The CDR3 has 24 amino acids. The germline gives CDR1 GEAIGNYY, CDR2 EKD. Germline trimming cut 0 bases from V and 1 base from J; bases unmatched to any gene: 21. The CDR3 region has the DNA TGTGCCTGTGACACCATCGATTCCCGTACTGGGGGACCAGGGCCTTCCTGGGACACCCGACAGATGTTTTTC. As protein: CACDTIDSRTGGPGPSWDTRQMFF.

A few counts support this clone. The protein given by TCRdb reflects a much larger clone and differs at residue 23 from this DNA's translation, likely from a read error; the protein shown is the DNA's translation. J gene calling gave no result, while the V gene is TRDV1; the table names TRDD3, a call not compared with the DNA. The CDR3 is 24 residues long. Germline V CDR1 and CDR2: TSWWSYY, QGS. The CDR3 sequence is CALGELKSPPWGGGYALLGDKLTF. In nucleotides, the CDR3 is TGTGCTCTTGGGGAATTAAAAAGTCCTCCCTGGGGTGGGGGATACGCCTTGTTGGGCGATAAACTCACCTTT.

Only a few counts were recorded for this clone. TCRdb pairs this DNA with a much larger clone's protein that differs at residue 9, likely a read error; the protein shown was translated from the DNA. The CDR3 region is CACDTLGGEYAERTDKLIF. In DNA, the CDR3 is TGTGCCTGTGACACCCTCGGTGGGGAATACGCGGAAAGGACCGATAAACTCATCTTT. V gene TRDV2 combines with J gene TRDJ1, with a possible D match to TRDD3 (5 bases). The J gene, absent from TCRdb, was called here by matching the DNA to germline. Germline assignment: CDR1 GEAIGNYY and CDR2 EKD. The CDR3 has 19 residues. V lost 0 bases to trimming and J lost 2 bases, with 24 bases between them.

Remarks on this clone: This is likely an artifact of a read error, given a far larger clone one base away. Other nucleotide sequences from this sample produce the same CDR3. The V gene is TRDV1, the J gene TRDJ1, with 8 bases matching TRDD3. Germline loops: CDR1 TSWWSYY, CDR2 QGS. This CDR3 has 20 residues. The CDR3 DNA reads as TGTGCTCTTGGGGAACAAGGACTTTACGGCGTACTGGGGGGAGGCGATAAACTCATCTTC. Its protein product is CALGEQGLYGVLGGGDKLIF.

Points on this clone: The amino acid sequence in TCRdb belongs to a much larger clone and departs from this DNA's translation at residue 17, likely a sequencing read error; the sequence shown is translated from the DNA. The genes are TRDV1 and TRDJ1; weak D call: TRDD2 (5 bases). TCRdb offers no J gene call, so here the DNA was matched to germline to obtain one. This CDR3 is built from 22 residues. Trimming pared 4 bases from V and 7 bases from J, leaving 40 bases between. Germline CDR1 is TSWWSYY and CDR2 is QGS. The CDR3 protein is CALGAPSYPLLLQREYIGKLIF. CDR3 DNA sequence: TGTGCTCTTGGGGCACCTTCGTATCCATTACTGCTCCAGAGGGAATATATAGGTAAACTCATCTTT.

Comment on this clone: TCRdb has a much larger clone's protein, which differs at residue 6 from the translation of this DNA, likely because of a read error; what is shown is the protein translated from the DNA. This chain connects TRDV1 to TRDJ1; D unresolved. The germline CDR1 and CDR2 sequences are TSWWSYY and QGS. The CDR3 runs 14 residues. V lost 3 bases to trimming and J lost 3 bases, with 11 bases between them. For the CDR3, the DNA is TGTGCTCTTGGGGATAGGACTAGGTCCGATAAACTCATCTTT. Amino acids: CALGDRTRSDKLIF.

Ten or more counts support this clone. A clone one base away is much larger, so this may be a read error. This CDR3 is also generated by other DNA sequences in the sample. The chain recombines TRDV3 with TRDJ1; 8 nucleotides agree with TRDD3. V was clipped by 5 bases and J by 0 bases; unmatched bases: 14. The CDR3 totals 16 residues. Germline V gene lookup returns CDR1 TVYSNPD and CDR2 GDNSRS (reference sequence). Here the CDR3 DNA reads TGTGCCCCCTTATCCACCGGGGATACTTACACCGATAAACTCATCTTT. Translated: CAPLSTGDTYTDKLIF.

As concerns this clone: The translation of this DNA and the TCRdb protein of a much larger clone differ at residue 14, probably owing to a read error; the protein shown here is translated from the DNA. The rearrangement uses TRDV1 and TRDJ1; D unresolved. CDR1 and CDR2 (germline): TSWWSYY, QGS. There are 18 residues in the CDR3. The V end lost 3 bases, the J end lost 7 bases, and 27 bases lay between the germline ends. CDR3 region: CALGDPFPTYGVESKLIF. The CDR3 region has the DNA TGTGCTCTTGGGGACCCCTTTCCCACTTACGGTGTGGAGTCTAAACTCATCTTT.

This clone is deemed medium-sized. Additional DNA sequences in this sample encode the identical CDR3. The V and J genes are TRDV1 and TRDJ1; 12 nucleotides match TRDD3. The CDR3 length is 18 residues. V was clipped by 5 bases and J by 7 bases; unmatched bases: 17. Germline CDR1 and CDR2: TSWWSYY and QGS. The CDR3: CALGSTKGIWGIRSKLIF. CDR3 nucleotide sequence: TGTGCTCTTGGGAGCACCAAGGGGATCTGGGGGATACGAAGTAAACTCATCTTT.

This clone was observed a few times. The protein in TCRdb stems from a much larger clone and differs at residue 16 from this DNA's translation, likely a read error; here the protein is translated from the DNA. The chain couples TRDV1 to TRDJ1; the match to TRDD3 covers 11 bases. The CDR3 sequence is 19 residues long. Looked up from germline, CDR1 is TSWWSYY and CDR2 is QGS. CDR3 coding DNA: TGTGCTCTTGGGGGATTCGATAACTACGTACTGGGGGATATCGATAGACTCATCTTT. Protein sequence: CALGGFDNYVLGDIDRLIF.